These 18 T cell receptor beta chains were sequenced from one sample in a study of OX40 agonist ivuxolimab in advanced cancers. Library prep was done by the immunoSEQ multiplex PCR assay. TCRdb re-hosts the immuneACCESS table, in-frame sequences only. Its copies lack some clones; in the studies checked, an unresolved V gene accounts for under half of them, and the cause for the rest is not known. Within this sample are just over 80,000 clones, with around nine tenths of them counted one time only. Of the sample, roughly 0.7% falls within the top ten clones. The source material was CD4+ or CD8+ T cells sorted from blood, sampled in a trial of the OX40 agonist ivuxolimab. The receptors here all came from an adult with an advanced solid tumor such as melanoma, head and neck, liver or kidney cancer.

This clone occurred once. The chain joins TRBV30 to TRBJ2-5; perhaps TRBD2 as D (5 bases). V was clipped by 5 bases and J by 5 bases, with 12 bases between them. The CDR3 is made up of 12 amino acids. Germline CDR1 reads GTSNPN; CDR2 reads SVGIG (reference sequence). The CDR3 DNA reads TGTGCCTGGGCGCTGGGCGGGGAGACCCAGTACTTC. It translates to CAWALGGETQYF. Drawing the rest from reference TRBV30 and TRBJ2-5, the complete variable domain is SQTIHQWPATLVQPVGSPLSLECTVEGTSNPNLYWYRQAAGRGLQLLFYSVGIGQISSEVPQNLSASRPQDRQFILSSKKLLLSDSGFYLCAWALGGETQYFGPGTRLLVL.

This chain joins TRBV10-3 and TRBJ2-2; D is unresolved. This CDR3 comprises 13 residues. Deletions cut 5 bases from V and 0 bases from J, with 4 bases between. Per the germline V gene, CDR1 is ENHRY and CDR2 is SYGVKD. Here the CDR3 DNA reads TGTGCCATCAGTACGGCGAACACCGGGGAGCTGTTTTTT. It yields the protein CAISTANTGELFF.

This chain links TRBV21-1 with TRBJ1-4; the D call of TRBD1 is as the table states it, not checked on the DNA. TRBV21-1 counts as a pseudogene. The CDR3 runs 17 residues. CDR3 coding DNA: TGTGCCAGCAGCAAAGAAAACAGGCCTCCAACTAATGAAAAACTGTTTTTT. The encoded protein is CASSKENRPPTNEKLFF.

The chain links TRBV2 to TRBJ1-5, with D unclear. The CDR3 has 13 amino acids. Germline V gives CDR1 SNHLY, CDR2 FYNNEI. V was shortened by 3 bases and J by 9 bases, with 12 bases between the two germline ends. CDR3 loop: CASSETGEMPQHF. The CDR3 bases are TGTGCCAGCAGTGAGACCGGGGAGATGCCCCAGCATTTT.

The chain links TRBV5-1 to TRBJ2-3; the D is unclear. Trimming removed 7 bases from V and 0 bases from J, with 3 bases in between. The CDR3 is 11 residues long. Looked up from germline, CDR1 is SGHRS and CDR2 is YFSETQ. The CDR3 loop reads CASASTDTQYF. The CDR3 nucleotides are TGCGCCAGCGCTAGCACAGATACGCAGTATTTT.

This clone has only one observation. This chain connects TRBV2 to TRBJ1-3, with D unclear. CDR1 is SNHLY and CDR2 is FYNNEI in the germline V gene. The CDR3 runs 15 residues. The V gene lost 7 bases and the J gene lost 0 bases, with 13 bases spanning the gap. CDR3 amino acids: CASNWGGLSGNTIYF. For the CDR3, the DNA is TGTGCCAGCAACTGGGGAGGGCTCTCTGGAAACACCATATATTTT.

This sequence joins TRBV29-1 and TRBJ1-2; TRBD1 matches 8 bases. Germline CDR1 and CDR2: SQVTM and ANQGSEA. V shed 6 bases and J 4 bases; nucleotides not matched to a gene: 4. The CDR3 covers 12 residues. For the CDR3, the DNA is TGCAGCGTCATTGACAGGGGCTATGGCTACACCTTC. Translation gives CSVIDRGYGYTF.

The V call is TRBV6-4, the J call TRBJ1-1; tentatively, D is TRBD1 (6 bases). Germline loops: CDR1 MRHNA, CDR2 SNTAGT. V gave up 7 bases and J gave up 6 bases, with 18 bases separating them. The CDR3 loop spans 14 amino acids. CDR3 sequence reads: CASIAQGTRAEAFF. Written as DNA, the CDR3 is TGTGCCAGCATCGCCCAGGGGACAAGGGCTGAAGCTTTCTTT.

The chain couples TRBV18 to TRBJ1-3, with 9 bases that match TRBD1. The CDR3 covers 15 residues. J gave up 2 bases and V 2 bases, and 1 base lay outside the gene matches. CDR1 KGHSH and CDR2 LQKENI come from the germline V gene. The CDR3 DNA reads TGTGCCAGCTCACCAGGGACAGGGCCTGGAAACACCATATATTTT. The encoded protein is CASSPGTGPGNTIYF.

The table lists this clone with a count of one. The J gene is TRBJ1-1, the V gene TRBV5-1; 7 positions agree with TRBD1. The V and J ends lost 3 bases and 3 bases, in that order; junction bases with no gene match: 5. The CDR3 is 14 residues long. Germline CDR1 and CDR2: SGHRS and YFSETQ. This CDR3 is CASSSFDRDTEAFF. CDR3 in DNA: TGCGCCAGCAGCTCCTTTGACAGGGACACTGAAGCTTTCTTT.

The V call is TRBV5-1, the J call TRBJ1-2; tentative D call: TRBD1 (5 bases). The germline V gene has CDR1 SGHRS and CDR2 YFSETQ. This CDR3 is 15 amino acids long. Trimming removed 6 bases from V and 2 bases from J, with 17 bases in between. The CDR3 spells CASIEDPRANYGYTF. In DNA, the CDR3 is TGCGCCAGCATTGAAGACCCCAGGGCGAACTATGGCTACACCTTC.

The chain joins TRBV5-4 to TRBJ1-3, with unresolved D. The germline V gene encodes CDR1 SGHNT and CDR2 YYREEE (reference sequence). V gave up 3 bases and J gave up 9 bases, with 13 bases separating them. This CDR3 has 13 residues. The CDR3 sequence is CASSSPGVGTIYF. For the CDR3, the DNA is TGTGCCAGCAGCTCGCCGGGCGTGGGCACCATATATTTT. The full variable domain, completed using reference TRBV5-4 and TRBJ1-3, is ETGVTQSPTHLIKTRGQQVTLRCSSQSGHNTVSWYQQALGQGPQFIFQYYREEENGRGNFPPRFSGLQFPNYSSELNVNALELDDSALYLCASSSPGVGTIYFGEGSWLTVV.

The chain combines TRBV7-2 with TRBJ2-5; D perhaps matches TRBD1 (6 bases). V dropped 3 bases and J dropped 2 bases, with 7 bases sitting between them. This CDR3 is built from 13 residues. Germline values: CDR1 SGHTA, CDR2 FQGNSA. The CDR3 protein is CASSFGQQETQYF. CDR3 coding DNA: TGTGCCAGCAGCTTCGGACAGCAAGAGACCCAGTACTTC.

The chain is built from TRBV27 and TRBJ2-2, with no clear D. The germline V gene encodes CDR1 MNHEY and CDR2 SMNVEV (reference sequence). The CDR3 is made up of 14 amino acids. V lost 3 bases and J 2 bases, leaving 7 bases between the germline ends. The CDR3 DNA reads TGTGCCAGCAGTTTCGACGAAAACACCGGGGAGCTGTTTTTT. Translating gives CASSFDENTGELFF.

The chain links TRBV5-1 to TRBJ2-1; 8 bases fit TRBD1. The germline V gene has CDR1 SGHRS and CDR2 YFSETQ. The V and J ends lost 4 bases and 4 bases, in that order; junction bases with no gene match: 13. This CDR3 is 17 amino acids long. The CDR3: CASSRTGYIPQYNEQFF. In DNA form, the CDR3 reads TGCGCCAGCAGCCGGACAGGGTATATCCCCCAGTACAATGAGCAGTTCTTC.

With respect to this clone: One end of the junction does not line up with germline, which may come from a read error. The gene calls are TRBV27 and TRBJ1-6; D not certain. The CDR3 length is 9 residues. Germline V gives CDR1 MNHEY, CDR2 SMNVEV (reference sequence). DNA for the CDR3: TGTGCCAGTTTCCCTAGAGGCCCATTT. Encoded protein: CASFPRGPF.

This chain uses TRBV2 with TRBJ1-1; D is ambiguous. The germline V gene has CDR1 SNHLY and CDR2 FYNNEI. The germline V and J ends were trimmed by 5 bases and 3 bases, with 7 bases remaining between them. The CDR3 is made up of 12 amino acids. The CDR3 nucleotides are TGTGCCAGCAGTACCGGATACACTGAAGCTTTCTTT. Translated, it gives CASSTGYTEAFF.

The chain uses TRBV6-5 and TRBJ1-2, with D perhaps TRBD1 (5 bases). Germline V gene sequence: CDR1 MNHEY, CDR2 SVGAGI. The germline V and J ends were trimmed by 2 bases and 6 bases, with 13 bases remaining between them. The CDR3 loop spans 14 amino acids. Here the CDR3 reads CASSYGGAGHGYTF. In nucleotides, the CDR3 is TGTGCCAGCAGTTACGGCGGGGCAGGGCATGGCTACACCTTC.